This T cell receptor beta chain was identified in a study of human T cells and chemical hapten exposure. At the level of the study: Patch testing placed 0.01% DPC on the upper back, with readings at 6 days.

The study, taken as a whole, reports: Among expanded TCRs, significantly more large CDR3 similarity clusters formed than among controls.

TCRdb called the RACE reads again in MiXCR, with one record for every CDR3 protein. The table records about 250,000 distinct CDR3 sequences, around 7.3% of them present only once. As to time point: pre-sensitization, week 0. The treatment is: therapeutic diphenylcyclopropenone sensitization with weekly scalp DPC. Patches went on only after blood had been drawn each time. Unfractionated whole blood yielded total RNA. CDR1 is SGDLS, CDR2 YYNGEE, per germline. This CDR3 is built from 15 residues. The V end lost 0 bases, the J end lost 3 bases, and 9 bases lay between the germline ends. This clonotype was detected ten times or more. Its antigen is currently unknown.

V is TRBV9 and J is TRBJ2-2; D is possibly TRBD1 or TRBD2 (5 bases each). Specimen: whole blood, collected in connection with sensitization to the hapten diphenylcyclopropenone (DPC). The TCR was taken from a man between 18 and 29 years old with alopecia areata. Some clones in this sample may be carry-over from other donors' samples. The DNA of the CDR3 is TGTGCCAGCAGCGTAGGTACGGGGCACACCGGGGAGCTGTTTTTT. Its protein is CASSVGTGHTGELFF.